This is a list of T cell receptor beta chains from one sample in a study of shared clonotypes between healthy human individuals. The table came from immunoSEQ multiplex PCR; TCRdb's copy has only in-frame clones and leaves some out. The data contain 950,000 to 1,300,000 clones, about 75% of them singletons. Input material: memory CD4+ T cells sorted from blood. The receptor set was obtained from a man between 18 and 35 years old in good health. Both conserved end residues are part of each CDR3. Fields, in order: V gene, D gene, clone size, J gene, CDR3 protein, CDR3 DNA. The D gene is left open where the match is weak. A row's size may be missing; if present it is once, few, many or a size class.

TRBV6-5	NA	NA	TRBJ1-4	CASSPQFNEKLFF	TGTGCCAGCAGTCCACAGTTTAATGAAAAACTGTTTTTT
TRBV5-1	TRBD2	few	TRBJ2-1	CASSLEAREGYNEQFF	TGCGCCAGCAGCTTGGAGGCGCGGGAGGGCTACAATGAGCAGTTCTTC
TRBV5-1	NA	once	TRBJ1-3	CASSLGKRGSGNTIYF	TGCGCCAGCAGCTTGGGCAAGAGGGGTTCTGGAAACACCATATATTTT
TRBV2	TRBD1	NA	TRBJ1-1	CASSELAGGDTEAFF	TGTGCCAGCAGTGAACTGGCAGGGGGGGACACTGAAGCTTTCTTT
TRBV6-1	TRBD1	NA	TRBJ2-5	CASSAGTVLRETQYF	TGTGCCAGCAGTGCCGGGACAGTTCTGAGGGAGACCCAGTACTTC
TRBV5-4	TRBD1	NA	TRBJ1-3	CASSSGQGSGNTIYF	TGTGCCAGCAGCTCAGGACAGGGCTCTGGAAACACCATATATTTT
TRBV5-5	TRBD1	few	TRBJ1-2	CASSRGQDLYGYTF	TGTGCCAGCAGCAGGGGACAGGACCTATATGGCTACACCTTC
TRBV10-3	NA	many	TRBJ2-2	CAISESRVTGELFF	TGTGCCATCAGTGAGTCCAGGGTCACCGGGGAGCTGTTTTTT
TRBV7-2	NA	once	TRBJ1-3	CASSPRGQSGNTIYF	TGTGCCAGCAGCCCCCGGGGGCAGTCCGGAAACACCATATATTTT
TRBV5-4	TRBD2	NA	TRBJ2-3	CASSPTLAGGRDTQYF	TGTGCCAGCAGTCCAACGCTAGCGGGGGGGCGAGATACGCAGTATTTT
TRBV7-6	TRBD1	NA	TRBJ1-5	CASSLRTGMNQPQHF	TGTGCCAGCAGCCTCCGGACAGGGATGAATCAGCCCCAGCATTTT
TRBV6-4	TRBD1	NA	TRBJ1-6	CASSEVTGEGYSPLHF	TGTGCCAGCAGTGAGGTGACAGGGGAGGGGTATTCACCCCTCCACTTT
TRBV6-5	NA	NA	TRBJ1-2	CASSYSGTGYTF	TGTGCCAGCAGTTACTCAGGGACCGGCTACACCTTC
TRBV30	NA	NA	TRBJ1-2	CAWRPVQNFYGYTF	TGTGCCTGGAGGCCCGTACAGAACTTCTATGGCTACACCTTC
TRBV18	TRBD1	NA	TRBJ1-2	CASSPMGQGAPDYGYTF	TGTGCCAGCTCACCAATGGGACAGGGGGCGCCGGACTATGGCTACACCTTC
TRBV19	NA	few	TRBJ2-4	CASSLGVIAKNIQYF	TGTGCCAGTAGTCTCGGGGTTATAGCCAAAAACATTCAGTACTTC
TRBV11-2	NA	NA	TRBJ2-5	CASSLLRQETQYF	TGTGCCAGCAGCTTACTCCGCCAAGAGACCCAGTACTTC
TRBV10-3	TRBD2	NA	TRBJ2-1	CATRGGSYNEQFF	TGTGCCACTCGCGGCGGGAGCTACAATGAGCAGTTCTTC
TRBV5-4	TRBD2	NA	TRBJ2-5	CASSAGTSGGYGQETQYF	TGTGCCAGCAGCGCCGGGACTAGCGGGGGGTACGGCCAAGAGACCCAGTACTTC
TRBV6-1	TRBD1	NA	TRBJ1-3	CASNDRATGNTIYF	TGTGCCAGCAACGACAGGGCGACTGGAAACACCATATATTTT
TRBV14	TRBD1	NA	TRBJ2-7	CASSQMTGSTGQYF	TGTGCCAGCAGCCAAATGACAGGGTCTACGGGGCAGTACTTC
TRBV6-1	NA	NA	TRBJ1-4	CASLPALGREKLFF	TGTGCCAGCCTTCCGGCGCTCGGGCGGGAAAAACTGTTTTTT